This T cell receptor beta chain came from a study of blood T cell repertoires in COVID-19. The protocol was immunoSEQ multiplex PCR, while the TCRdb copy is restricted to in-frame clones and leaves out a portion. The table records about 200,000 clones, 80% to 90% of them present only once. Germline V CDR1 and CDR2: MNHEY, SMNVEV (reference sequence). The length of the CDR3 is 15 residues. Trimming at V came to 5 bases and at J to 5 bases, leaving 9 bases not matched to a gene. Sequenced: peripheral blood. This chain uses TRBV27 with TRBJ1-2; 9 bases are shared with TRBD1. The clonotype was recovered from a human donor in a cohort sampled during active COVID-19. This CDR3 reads CASSPPGQGGYGYTF. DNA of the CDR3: TGTGCCAGCAGTCCGCCGGGACAGGGCGGTTATGGCTACACCTTC.